This T cell receptor (beta chain) was observed in a study of cytomegalovirus exposure and HLA in healthy donors. From germline, CDR1 is GTSNPN and CDR2 SVGIG (reference sequence). Trimming pared 3 bases from V and 3 bases from J, leaving 12 bases between. CDR3 size: 13 residues. The PCR had 60 Vbeta and 13 Jbeta primers. The data were produced by immunoSEQ multiplex PCR, yet TCRdb's version contains in-frame clones alone and is incomplete. Of 150,000 to 180,000 clones detected, approximately 80% appear once; the ten largest clones hold approximately 6.3%. This clone occurred a few times. The genes are TRBV30 and TRBJ2-7; TRBD2 is a possible D gene (6 bases). This TCR was sampled from a woman aged 45-59 years in good health and CMV-seropositive. Sequencing input: PBMCs. The CDR3 nucleotides are TGTGCCTGGAGCCTAAGGGGAGGCTACGAGCAGTACTTC. Encoded protein: CAWSLRGGYEQYF.